Each of the 16 T cell receptor beta chains below was sequenced from the same sample in a study of Graves' ophthalmopathy and Graves' hyperthyroidism. Amplified TCR beta CDR3 regions were obtained using RNA transcripts as template. Investigators did first-round RT-PCR with HTBI primers, then second-round multiplex PCR. TCRdb processed the multiplex PCR reads anew with MiXCR; each CDR3 protein has one entry. The profile shows fewer than 400,000 distinct CDR3 sequences, 15% to 20% of them singletons. Sequencing was done on a sample of peripheral blood. The receptors originated from a woman aged 18 to 35 with Graves' ophthalmopathy.

V is TRBV27 and J is TRBJ2-2; D is uncertain. Trimming pared 8 bases from V and 1 base from J, leaving 14 bases between. The CDR3 consists of 15 residues. Per germline, CDR1 MNHEY and CDR2 SMNVEV (reference sequence). DNA for the CDR3: TGTGCCAGCGCCCCTCCGGGTTTGAACACCGGGGAGCTGTTTTTT. This sequence encodes CASAPPGLNTGELFF.

This clonotype was recorded at least ten times. This chain uses TRBV4-2 with TRBJ2-7; 8 nucleotides line up with TRBD2. The CDR3 spans 14 residues. Germline V lookup: CDR1 LGHNA, CDR2 YNFKEQ. V lost 4 bases, J lost 5 bases, and 7 bases stayed unmatched. CDR3 DNA: TGTGCCAGCAGCCCGGGACTAGTATACCACGAGCAGTACTTC. It yields the protein CASSPGLVYHEQYF.

The table lists this clonotype with many counts. The chain has TRBV11-2 and TRBJ2-2; D may be TRBD2 (6 bases). The germline V and J ends were trimmed by 2 bases and 5 bases, with 9 bases remaining between them. The CDR3 is made up of 14 amino acids. Germline assignment: CDR1 SGHAT and CDR2 FQNNGV. Here the CDR3 DNA reads TGTGCCAGCAGCTTACTAGCGCGAACCGGGGAGCTGTTTTTT. Protein product: CASSLLARTGELFF.

This clonotype was seen many times. The chain is built from TRBV19 and TRBJ1-1; TRBD1 matches at 7 bases. The CDR3 loop spans 13 amino acids. Trimming took 5 bases from V and 7 from J; bases not matched to a gene: 7. Germline CDR1 LNHDA, CDR2 SQIVND (reference sequence). The CDR3 sequence is CASSAGTELEAFF. The CDR3 DNA is TGTGCCAGTAGTGCCGGGACAGAGCTTGAAGCTTTCTTT.

This clonotype has a count of ten or more. The gene calls are TRBV3-1 and TRBJ2-5; D gene uncertain. With 5 bases removed from V and 5 bases from J, the gap between germline ends came to 18 bases. The CDR3 runs 15 residues. Germline CDR1 and CDR2: LGHDT and YNNKEL (reference sequence). The CDR3 DNA reads TGTGCCAGCAGCTACATCTGGGCCCTGGGGGAGACCCAGTACTTC. It codes for CASSYIWALGETQYF.

This clonotype was seen at least ten times. The chain has TRBV5-1 and TRBJ2-5, with D hard to call. The ends were cut back, 0 bases at V and 0 bases at J, with 6 bases in the middle. This CDR3 is 14 amino acids long. Per germline, CDR1 SGHRS and CDR2 YFSETQ. The DNA of the CDR3 is TGCGCCAGCAGCTTGGATCCGGACCAAGAGACCCAGTACTTC. As protein: CASSLDPDQETQYF.

The J gene is TRBJ2-2, the V gene TRBV25-1; TRBD1 matches at 7 bases. The germline V gene has CDR1 MGHDK and CDR2 SYGVNS. The CDR3 covers 16 residues. Unmatched junction bases numbered 8, after V lost 3 bases and J lost 4 bases. This CDR3 is CASSDVRGQSTGELFF. The CDR3 coding sequence is TGTGCCAGCAGTGATGTAAGGGGGCAGAGCACCGGGGAGCTGTTTTTT. The full variable domain, with the rest looked up from reference TRBV25-1 and TRBJ2-2, is EADIYQTPRYLVIGTGKKITLECSQTMGHDKMYWYQQDPGMELHLIHYSYGVNSTEKGDLSSESTVSRIRTEHFPLTLESARPSHTSQYLCASSDVRGQSTGELFFGEGSRLTVL.

This clonotype was recorded many times. The genes are TRBV27 and TRBJ2-3; D is perhaps TRBD1 or TRBD2 (5 bases each). In germline, CDR1 is MNHEY, CDR2 SMNVEV (reference sequence). Trimming cost V 6 bases and J 6 bases, with 22 bases left between them. CDR3 length: 16 amino acids. CDR3 in amino acids: CASRRNSWDEIDTQYF. Written as DNA, the CDR3 is TGTGCCAGCAGACGAAATAGCTGGGACGAGATTGATACGCAGTATTTT.

This clonotype was counted many times. The chain couples TRBV6-2 or TRBV6-3 to TRBJ2-3; D may correspond to TRBD1 or TRBD2 (6 bases each). Between the trimmed V and J ends, which lost 0 bases and 3 bases, there was a span of 13 bases. The CDR3 contains 16 residues. The germline CDR1 and CDR2 sequences are MNHEY and SVGEGT. CDR3 bases: TGTGCCAGCAGTTACTCGCCTAGGGGGGCTACAGATACGCAGTATTTT. Translated, it gives CASSYSPRGATDTQYF.

The table lists this clonotype with many counts. The CDR3 DNA sequence: TGTGCCAGCACCGAGGGAGGGGAGACCCAGTACTTC. It translates to CASTEGGETQYF. The chain is built from TRBV6-1 and TRBJ2-5; TRBD2 aligns across 7 bases. This CDR3 has 12 residues. After removal of 7 bases from V and 5 bases from J, the junction contained 4 bases not matched to a gene. CDR1 is MNHNS and CDR2 is SASEGT in the germline V gene.

This clonotype was picked up many times. V gene TRBV6-5 combines with J gene TRBJ2-7; possible D gene TRBD2, 6 bases. V lost 8 bases and J lost 2, with 19 bases in between. The length of the CDR3 is 15 residues. From germline, CDR1 is MNHEY and CDR2 SVGAGI. CDR3 bases: TGTGCCAGCGAACCCTCCGGGAGTGGTACCTACGAGCAGTACTTC. This encodes CASEPSGSGTYEQYF.

This clonotype was counted many times. The V gene is TRBV7-8, the J gene TRBJ2-5; 12 bases map to TRBD2. Germline values: CDR1 SGHVS, CDR2 FQNEAQ. The J segment lost 5 bases and the V segment lost 3 bases, leaving 7 bases of the junction unmatched. The CDR3 consists of 16 residues. The CDR3 bases are TGTGCCAGCAGCTTCCTAGCGGGAGGGGTCGTGGAGACCCAGTACTTC. Translated, it gives CASSFLAGGVVETQYF.

This clonotype appeared many times. The V and J genes are TRBV2 and TRBJ2-5; 13 positions agree with TRBD2. The CDR3 length is 16 residues. V lost 5 bases to trimming and J lost 5 bases; unmatched junction nucleotides: 8. Looked up from germline, CDR1 is SNHLY and CDR2 is FYNNEI. The DNA for the CDR3 is TGTGCCAGCAGTCTCACTAGCGGGGGGGCCGACGAGACCCAGTACTTC. Amino acid sequence: CASSLTSGGADETQYF.

This clonotype was seen many times. V usage is TRBV6-1 and J usage is TRBJ1-4; D might be TRBD1 (5 bases). The germline CDR1 and CDR2 sequences are MNHNS and SASEGT. Trimming took off 7 bases at V and 6 bases at J, with 18 bases between the two ends. The CDR3 is 15 residues long. The CDR3 DNA is TGTGCCAGCACCTCCCTTCGGGGGAGAGATGAAAAACTGTTTTTT. Its translation is CASTSLRGRDEKLFF.

This clonotype was detected many times. The chain combines TRBV28 with TRBJ1-1; TRBD1 agrees at 10 bases. The CDR3 contains 17 residues. V was pared by 3 bases and J by 5 bases, with 12 bases of the junction left unmatched. Germline assignment: CDR1 MDHEN and CDR2 SYDVKM. The CDR3 nucleotides read TGTGCCAGCAGTTTCGGACAGGGGGTTGAGGGATCGACTGAAGCTTTCTTT. This sequence encodes CASSFGQGVEGSTEAFF.

This clonotype was recorded at least ten times. The CDR3 reads CASSIGTGNTGELFF. DNA of the CDR3: TGTGCCAGTAGTATTGGGACAGGGAACACCGGGGAGCTGTTTTTT. The V gene is TRBV19, the J gene TRBJ2-2; 8 positions match TRBD1. Trimming removed 3 bases from V and 1 base from J; junction bases left unmatched: 1. This CDR3 contains 15 residues. In germline, CDR1 is LNHDA, CDR2 SQIVND (reference sequence).